The rows below give T cell receptor beta chains drawn from one sample of a study of spatial heterogeneity in lung cancer. TCRdb passed the 5' RACE reads through MiXCR, listing each CDR3 protein once. The sample yields 36,000 or so distinct CDR3 sequences, approximately 5.2% seen once. The sequencing here drew on PBMCs, taken at surgery. The receptors derive from a female donor with early-stage non-small cell lung cancer. CDR3s include the opening cysteine and the closing phenylalanine or tryptophan. A D gene is named only where the DNA matches it firmly. Each size is once, few or many counts, or a class when the clone is expanded.

J | size | V | D | length | CDR3 | DNA
TRBJ1-1 | many | TRBV10-3 | NA | 12 | CAISAGYTEAFF | TGTGCCATCAGTGCTGGATACACTGAAGCTTTCTTT
TRBJ2-3 | many | TRBV7-9 | NA | 14 | CASSFSGERDTQYF | TGTGCCAGCAGCTTTTCAGGGGAGAGAGATACGCAGTATTTT
TRBJ1-1 | many | TRBV15 | TRBD1 | 16 | CATSIRTGGENTEAFF | TGTGCCACCAGCATAAGGACAGGGGGGGAGAACACTGAAGCTTTCTTT
TRBJ2-5 | many | TRBV4-1 | TRBD2 | 18 | CASSLTIQGRSGGETQYF | TGCGCCAGCAGCCTTACAATACAGGGACGGAGCGGGGGAGAGACCCAGTACTTC
TRBJ1-6 | many | TRBV7-2 | NA | 15 | CASSPDRSSGSPLHF | TGTGCCAGCAGCCCCGACAGAAGTTCGGGTTCACCCCTCCACTTT
TRBJ1-3 | many | TRBV6-5 | NA | 14 | CASSYGQGMDTIYF | TGTGCCAGCAGTTACGGTCAGGGGATGGACACCATATATTTT
TRBJ2-3 | many | TRBV5-1 | TRBD2 | 14 | CASSTRTSGDTQYF | TGCGCCAGCAGCACCCGGACTAGCGGAGATACGCAGTATTTT
TRBJ1-4 | many | TRBV4-2 | TRBD1 | 15 | CASSNGQGNNEKLFF | TGTGCCAGCAGCAACGGACAGGGGAATAATGAAAAACTGTTTTTT
TRBJ2-2 | few | TRBV7-9 | TRBD2 | 19 | CASSHKNDTRRGVTGELFF | TGTGCCAGCAGCCATAAGAATGATACCCGGCGGGGGGTCACCGGGGAGCTGTTTTTT
TRBJ2-3 | many | TRBV7-2 | NA | 15 | CASSFTTPMSDTQYF | TGTGCCAGCAGCTTTACGACTCCCATGTCGGATACGCAGTATTTT
TRBJ1-1 | many | TRBV30 | NA | 16 | CAWSSHPSMGYTEAFF | TGTGCCTGGAGTTCCCACCCCTCGATGGGGTATACTGAAGCTTTCTTT
TRBJ1-2 | many | TRBV14 | NA | 17 | CASSPPVWQGRDYGYTF | TGTGCCAGCAGCCCACCGGTGTGGCAGGGTCGTGACTATGGCTACACCTTC
TRBJ1-3 | many | TRBV9 | TRBD1 | 17 | CASSVDRGRGKGNTIYF | TGTGCCAGCAGCGTTGACAGGGGAAGGGGGAAAGGAAACACCATATATTTT
TRBJ2-7 | many | TRBV6-2/TRBV6-3 | TRBD2 | 15 | CASSRLATSSYEQYF | TGTGCCAGCAGCAGACTAGCGACGAGCTCCTACGAGCAGTACTTC
TRBJ2-3 | many | TRBV5-1 | NA | 17 | CASSLVGPSEGTDTQYF | TGCGCCAGCAGCTTGGTGGGGCCAAGCGAGGGCACAGATACGCAGTATTTT
TRBJ2-7 | many | TRBV3-1 | NA | 13 | CASSQGEGDEQYF | TGTGCCAGCAGCCAAGGGGAAGGGGACGAGCAGTACTTC
TRBJ2-2 | many | TRBV5-1 | NA | 13 | CASSSGFAGELFF | TGCGCCAGCAGCTCCGGGTTCGCCGGGGAGCTGTTTTTT
TRBJ2-3 | many | TRBV5-1 | TRBD2 | 16 | CASSLGPPSGGDTQYF | TGCGCCAGCAGCTTGGGCCCCCCAAGCGGGGGAGATACGCAGTATTTT